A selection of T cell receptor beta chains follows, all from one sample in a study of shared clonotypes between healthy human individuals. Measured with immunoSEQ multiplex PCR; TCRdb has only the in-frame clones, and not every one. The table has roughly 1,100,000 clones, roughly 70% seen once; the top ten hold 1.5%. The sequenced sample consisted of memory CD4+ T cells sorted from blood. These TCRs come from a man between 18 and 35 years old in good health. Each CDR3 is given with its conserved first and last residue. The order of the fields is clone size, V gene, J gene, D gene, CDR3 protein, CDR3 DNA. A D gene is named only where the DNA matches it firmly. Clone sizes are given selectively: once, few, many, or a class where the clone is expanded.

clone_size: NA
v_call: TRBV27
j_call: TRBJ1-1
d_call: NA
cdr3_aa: CASSSRLSTEAFF
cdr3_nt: TGTGCCAGCAGTTCACGATTGAGCACTGAAGCTTTCTTT

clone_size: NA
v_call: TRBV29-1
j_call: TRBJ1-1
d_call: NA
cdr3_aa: CSAGDLMNTEAFF
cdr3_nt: TGCAGCGCCGGGGACCTTATGAACACTGAAGCTTTCTTT

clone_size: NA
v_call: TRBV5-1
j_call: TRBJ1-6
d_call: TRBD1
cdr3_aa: CASSLGGTGDFEPLHF
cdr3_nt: TGCGCCAGCAGCTTGGGCGGGACAGGAGACTTTGAACCCCTCCACTTT

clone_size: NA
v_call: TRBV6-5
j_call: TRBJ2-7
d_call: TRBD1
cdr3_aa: CASRRTGTGEQYF
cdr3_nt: TGTGCCAGCAGGAGGACAGGGACTGGCGAGCAGTACTTC

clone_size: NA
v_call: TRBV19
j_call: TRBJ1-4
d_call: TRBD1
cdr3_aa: CASTPTGEFEKLFF
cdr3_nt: TGTGCCAGTACTCCGACAGGGGAATTTGAAAAACTGTTTTTT

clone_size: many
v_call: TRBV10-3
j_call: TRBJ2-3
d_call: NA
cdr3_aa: CAISEGGTDTQYF
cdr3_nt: TGTGCCATCAGTGAAGGAGGAACAGATACGCAGTATTTT

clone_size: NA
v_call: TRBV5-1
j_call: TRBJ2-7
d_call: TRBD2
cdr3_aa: CASSDIAGGPHEQYF
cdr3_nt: TGCGCCAGCTCGGACATAGCGGGAGGGCCCCACGAGCAGTACTTC

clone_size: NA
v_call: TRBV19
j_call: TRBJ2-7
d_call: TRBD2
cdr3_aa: CASSKVVAGAREQYF
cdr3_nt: TGTGCCAGTAGTAAGGTGGTAGCGGGAGCTCGCGAGCAGTACTTC

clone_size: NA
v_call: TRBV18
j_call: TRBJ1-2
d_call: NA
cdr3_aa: CASSRSGGESYGYTF
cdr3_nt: TGTGCCAGCTCACGTTCTGGGGGCGAGAGCTATGGCTACACCTTC

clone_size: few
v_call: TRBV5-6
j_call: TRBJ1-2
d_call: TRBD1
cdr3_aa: CASSLVQGVYGYTF
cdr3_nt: TGTGCCAGCAGCTTGGTTCAGGGGGTCTATGGCTACACCTTC

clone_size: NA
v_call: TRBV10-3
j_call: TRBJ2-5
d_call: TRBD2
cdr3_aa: CAISESTGLAGETQYF
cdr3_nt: TGTGCCATCAGTGAGTCGACGGGGCTAGCGGGAGAGACCCAGTACTTC

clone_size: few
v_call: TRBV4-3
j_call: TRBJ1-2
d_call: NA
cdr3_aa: CASSQKDGVTGYTF
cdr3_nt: TGCGCCAGCAGCCAAAAGGACGGAGTAACAGGCTACACCTTC

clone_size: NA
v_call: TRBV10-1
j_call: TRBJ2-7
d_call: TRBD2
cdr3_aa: CASSSGTSGRMREQYF
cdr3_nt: TGCGCCAGCAGCTCCGGGACTAGCGGGAGGATGAGGGAGCAGTACTTC

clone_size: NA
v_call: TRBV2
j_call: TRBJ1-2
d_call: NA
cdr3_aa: CASKNEMHTQGSNYGYTF
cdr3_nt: TGTGCCAGCAAGAATGAAATGCACACTCAGGGGTCTAACTATGGCTACACCTTC

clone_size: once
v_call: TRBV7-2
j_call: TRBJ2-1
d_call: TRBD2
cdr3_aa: CASSLGTSGDNEQFF
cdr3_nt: TGTGCCAGCAGCTTAGGCACTAGCGGGGACAATGAGCAGTTCTTC

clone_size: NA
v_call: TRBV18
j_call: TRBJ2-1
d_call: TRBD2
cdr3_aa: CASSPPKSGSPSNEQFF
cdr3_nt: TGTGCCAGCTCACCCCCGAAAAGCGGGAGCCCTTCCAATGAGCAGTTCTTC

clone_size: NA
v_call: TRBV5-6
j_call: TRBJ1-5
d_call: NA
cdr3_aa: CASSRSQSNQPQHF
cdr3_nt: TGTGCCAGCAGTCGTTCCCAGAGCAATCAGCCCCAGCATTTT

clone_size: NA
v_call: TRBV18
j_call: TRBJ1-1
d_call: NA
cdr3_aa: CASSASKGGGTEAFF
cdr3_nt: TGTGCCAGCTCAGCGAGCAAGGGAGGGGGCACTGAAGCTTTCTTT

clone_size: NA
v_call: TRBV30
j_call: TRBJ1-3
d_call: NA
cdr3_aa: CAWGENPSGNTIYF
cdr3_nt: TGTGCCTGGGGGGAGAACCCCTCTGGAAACACCATATATTTT

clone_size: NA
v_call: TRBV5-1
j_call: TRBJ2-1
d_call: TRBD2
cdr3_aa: CASSPPQRGHEQFF
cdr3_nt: TGCGCCAGCAGCCCCCCCCAGCGGGGTCATGAGCAGTTCTTC

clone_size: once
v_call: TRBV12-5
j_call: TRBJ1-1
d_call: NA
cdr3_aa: CASAVDEDTEAFF
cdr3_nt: TGTGCTAGTGCTGTGGATGAAGACACTGAAGCTTTCTTT

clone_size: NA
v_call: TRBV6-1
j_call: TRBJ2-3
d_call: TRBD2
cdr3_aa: CASKGLAVGTDTQYF
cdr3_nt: TGTGCCAGCAAGGGACTAGCGGTAGGCACAGATACGCAGTATTTT

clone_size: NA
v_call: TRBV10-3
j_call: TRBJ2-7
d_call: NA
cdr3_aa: CAISHRVGYEQYF
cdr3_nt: TGTGCCATCAGCCACAGGGTGGGCTACGAGCAGTACTTC

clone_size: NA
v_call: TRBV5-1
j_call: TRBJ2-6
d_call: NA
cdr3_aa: CASSLGMGDSGANVLTF
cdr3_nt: TGCGCCAGCAGCTTGGGTATGGGGGACTCTGGGGCCAACGTCCTGACTTTC

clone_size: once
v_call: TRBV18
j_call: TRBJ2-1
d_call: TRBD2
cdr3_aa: CASSPRGLAARGEQFF
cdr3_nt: TGTGCCAGCTCACCACGGGGACTAGCGGCCAGGGGTGAGCAGTTCTTC

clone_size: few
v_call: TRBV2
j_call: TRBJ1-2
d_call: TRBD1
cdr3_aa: CASRGQGYGYTF
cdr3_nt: TGTGCCAGCCGTGGACAGGGGTATGGCTACACCTTC

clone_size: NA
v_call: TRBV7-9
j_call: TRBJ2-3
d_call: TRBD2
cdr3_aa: CASSFLLAGSTDTQYF
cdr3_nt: TGTGCCAGCAGCTTCTTACTAGCGGGTAGCACAGATACGCAGTATTTT

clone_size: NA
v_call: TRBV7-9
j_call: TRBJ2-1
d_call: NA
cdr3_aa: CASSLQLSSYNEQFF
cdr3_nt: TGTGCCAGCAGCCTCCAACTGAGCTCCTACAATGAGCAGTTCTTC

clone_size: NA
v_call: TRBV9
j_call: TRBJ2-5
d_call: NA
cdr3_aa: CASSVNPGETQYF
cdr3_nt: TGTGCCAGCAGCGTAAATCCAGGGGAGACCCAGTACTTC

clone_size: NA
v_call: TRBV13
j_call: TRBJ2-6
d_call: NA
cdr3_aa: CASSLGQAQYSGANVLTF
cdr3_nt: TGTGCCAGCAGCTTAGGGCAGGCTCAGTACTCTGGGGCCAACGTCCTGACTTTC

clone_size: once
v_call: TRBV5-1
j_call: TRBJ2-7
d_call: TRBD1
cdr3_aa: CASSLGGDSNEQYF
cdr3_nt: TGCGCCAGCAGCTTGGGTGGGGACAGCAACGAGCAGTACTTC

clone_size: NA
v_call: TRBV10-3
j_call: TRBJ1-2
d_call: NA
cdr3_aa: CAISEAGDGYTF
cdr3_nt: TGTGCCATCAGTGAGGCAGGGGACGGCTACACCTTC

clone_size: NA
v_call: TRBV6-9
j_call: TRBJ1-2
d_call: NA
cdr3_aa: CASSPPRPGSLCYGYTF
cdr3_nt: TGTGCCAGCAGTCCTCCAAGGCCGGGCAGCTTATGCTATGGCTACACCTTC

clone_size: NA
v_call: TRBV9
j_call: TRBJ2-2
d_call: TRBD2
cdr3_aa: CASSVGGRSTGELFF
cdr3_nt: TGTGCCAGCAGCGTAGGCGGGAGGTCCACCGGGGAGCTGTTTTTT

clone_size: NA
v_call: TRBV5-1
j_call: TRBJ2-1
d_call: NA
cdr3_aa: CASSFPDPNEQFF
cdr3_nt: TGCGCCAGCAGCTTCCCTGACCCCAATGAGCAGTTCTTC

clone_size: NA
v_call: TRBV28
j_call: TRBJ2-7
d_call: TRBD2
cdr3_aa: CASSLAGGRSYEQYF
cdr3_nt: TGTGCCAGCAGTTTAGCGGGGGGCCGGTCCTACGAGCAGTACTTC

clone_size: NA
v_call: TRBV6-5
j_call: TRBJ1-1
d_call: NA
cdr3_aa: CASSSSGVMIAFF
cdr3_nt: TGTGCCAGCAGTTCCAGTGGGGTCATGATAGCTTTCTTT

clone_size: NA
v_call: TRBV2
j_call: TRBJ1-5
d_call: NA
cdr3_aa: CASSGLLESQPQHF
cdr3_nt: TGTGCCAGCAGTGGGCTTTTGGAGAGTCAGCCCCAGCATTTT

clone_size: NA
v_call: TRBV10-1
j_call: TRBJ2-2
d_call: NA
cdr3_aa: CASSESSGPRELFF
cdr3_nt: TGCGCCAGCAGTGAGTCGTCAGGCCCCCGGGAGCTGTTTTTT

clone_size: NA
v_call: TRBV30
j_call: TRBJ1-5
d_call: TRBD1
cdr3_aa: CAWSVPQGNQPQHF
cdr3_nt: TGTGCCTGGAGTGTACCACAGGGGAATCAGCCCCAGCATTTT

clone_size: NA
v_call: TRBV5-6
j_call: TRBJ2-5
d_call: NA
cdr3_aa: CASSPANRGETQYF
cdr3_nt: TGTGCCAGCAGCCCCGCCAACAGAGGGGAGACCCAGTACTTC